Below, 18 T cell receptor beta chains from the same sample are listed, as sequenced in a study of shared T cell receptors in the human thymus. The protocol was immunoSEQ multiplex PCR, while the TCRdb copy is restricted to in-frame clones and leaves out a portion. The data show hundreds of thousands of clones, approximately 89% seen once. These same records also appear under a second study, on human thymus T cells.

The sequenced material came from thymocytes. Receptors originate from a boy under two years old with a congenital heart defect.

The V call is TRBV4-3, the J call TRBJ1-1, with TRBD1 identical over 9 bases. The CDR3 loop spans 15 amino acids. Germline CDR1 and CDR2: LGHNA and YSLEER. Unmatched junction bases numbered 8, after V lost 3 bases and J lost 6 bases. The CDR3 reads CASSQGQGAGAEAFF. The CDR3 DNA is TGCGCCAGCAGCCAGGGACAGGGCGCGGGCGCTGAAGCTTTCTTT.

V and J are TRBV6-1 and TRBJ1-1; TRBD1 aligns across 9 bases. Looked up from germline, CDR1 is MNHNS and CDR2 is SASEGT. This CDR3 is 12 amino acids long. The V segment lost 5 bases and the J segment 10 bases; nucleotides outside the gene matches: 5. The CDR3 bases are TGTGCCAGCAGTACACAGGGGGCAAGAGCTTTCTTT. This codes for CASSTQGARAFF.

This clone was counted between two and nine times. V is TRBV4-3 and J is TRBJ1-2; TRBD1 might be the D (6 bases). CDR3 length equals 13 residues. The germline V gene encodes CDR1 LGHNA and CDR2 YSLEER. Trimming left V 1 base short and J 6 bases short, with 9 bases between. The CDR3 sequence: CASSQVAGDGYTF. The CDR3 DNA is TGCGCCAGCAGCCAAGTCGCAGGGGATGGCTACACCTTC.

A single count supports this clone. The chain employs TRBV29-1 and TRBJ1-1; 10 positions agree with TRBD1. Per germline, CDR1 SQVTM and CDR2 ANQGSEA. The J segment lost 2 bases and the V segment lost 4 bases, leaving 13 bases of the junction unmatched. CDR3 length equals 17 residues. The CDR3 spells CSVALHGRQGANTEAFF. The CDR3 coding sequence is TGCAGCGTTGCCCTTCATGGCCGACAGGGGGCAAACACTGAAGCTTTCTTT. The full variable domain, in which reference TRBV29-1 and TRBJ1-1 provide the parts outside the CDR3, is SAVISQKPSRDICQRGTSLTIQCQVDSQVTMMFWYRQQPGQSLTLIATANQGSEATYESGFVIDKFPISRPNLTFSTLTVSNMSPEDSSIYLCSVALHGRQGANTEAFFGQGTRLTVV.

The chain combines TRBV6-4 with TRBJ1-1; 8 bases map to TRBD1. CDR1 MRHNA and CDR2 SNTAGT come from the germline V gene. The CDR3 contains 15 residues. The J segment lost 5 bases and the V segment lost 6 bases, leaving 11 bases of the junction unmatched. CDR3 amino acids: CASRVFRGLRTEAFF. The CDR3 DNA is TGTGCCAGCAGAGTCTTCAGGGGGCTGAGGACTGAAGCTTTCTTT.

The V and J genes are TRBV4-3 and TRBJ2-2; 8 bases fit TRBD1. Per germline, CDR1 LGHNA and CDR2 YSLEER. The ends lost 1 base at V and 1 base at J; junction bases unmatched: 5. This CDR3 spans 17 amino acids. This chain's CDR3 is CASSQGRQGRNTGELFF. The CDR3 DNA sequence: TGCGCCAGCAGCCAAGGGCGACAGGGGAGGAACACCGGGGAGCTGTTTTTT.

The CDR3 nucleotides are TGTGCCAGCCCCCTAAGTGGCAGCTTGAAGGGGGAGCAGTACTTC. Translation: CASPLSGSLKGEQYF. This chain links TRBV7-9 with TRBJ2-7; D possibly corresponds to TRBD1 (5 bases). Trimming stripped 8 bases from V and 7 bases from J, with 24 bases between. The germline gives CDR1 SEHNR, CDR2 FQNEAQ (reference sequence). This CDR3 is 15 amino acids long.

V usage is TRBV13 and J usage is TRBJ2-3; 7 nucleotides align to TRBD1. In germline, CDR1 is PRHDT, CDR2 FYEKMQ (reference sequence). V lost 3 bases to trimming and J lost 4 bases; unmatched junction nucleotides: 10. The length of the CDR3 is 16 residues. The chain's CDR3 is CASSFSYNQGADTQYF. The CDR3 DNA reads TGTGCCAGCAGCTTTTCCTACAATCAGGGGGCAGATACGCAGTATTTT. The whole variable domain, filled in from reference TRBV13 and TRBJ2-3, reads AAGVIQSPRHLIKEKRETATLKCYPIPRHDTVYWYQQGPGQDPQFLISFYEKMQSDKGSIPDRFSAQQFSDYHSELNMSSLELGDSALYFCASSFSYNQGADTQYFGPGTRLTVL.

This chain joins TRBV5-1 and TRBJ1-5; TRBD1 matches 7 bases. The junction had 8 bases not matched to a gene; V was cut back by 4 bases and J by 1 base. This CDR3 spans 16 amino acids. From germline, CDR1 is SGHRS and CDR2 YFSETQ. CDR3 DNA sequence: TGCGCCAGCAGCAAAACCACAGGGGCGAGCAATCAGCCCCAGCATTTT. Its translation: CASSKTTGASNQPQHF.

This CDR3 reads CASSPKAPIQGSFGGELFF. CDR3 nucleotide sequence: TGTGCCAGCAGCCCCAAAGCCCCAATTCAGGGGAGTTTCGGCGGGGAGCTGTTTTTT. The chain is built from TRBV5-4 and TRBJ2-2; D might be TRBD1 (6 bases). This CDR3 has 19 amino acids. V was trimmed by 4 bases and J by 7 bases, leaving 29 bases between them. Germline-derived CDR1 and CDR2 are SGHNT and YYREEE (reference sequence). The full variable domain, with the rest looked up from reference TRBV5-4 and TRBJ2-2, is ETGVTQSPTHLIKTRGQQVTLRCSSQSGHNTVSWYQQALGQGPQFIFQYYREEENGRGNFPPRFSGLQFPNYSSELNVNALELDDSALYLCASSPKAPIQGSFGGELFFGEGSRLTVL.

The J gene is TRBJ2-3, the V gene TRBV10-3; 7 nucleotides agree with TRBD2. With V trimmed by 7 bases and J by 1 base, 2 bases remained unmatched. Germline CDR1 is ENHRY and CDR2 is SYGVKD. There are 13 residues in the CDR3. The DNA for the CDR3 is TGTGCCATCACCCGGGGGGGCACAGATACGCAGTATTTT. Protein: CAITRGGTDTQYF.

V and J are TRBV6-5 and TRBJ1-1; 8 nucleotides align to TRBD1. The germline CDR1 and CDR2 sequences are MNHEY and SVGAGI. Trimming cost V 2 bases and J 3 bases; bases outside gene matches: 5. The CDR3 runs 15 residues. The DNA of the CDR3 is TGTGCCAGCAGTTACACAGGGGGGGTAGACACTGAAGCTTTCTTT. Protein product: CASSYTGGVDTEAFF.

The chain carries TRBV11-2 and TRBJ2-1; D possibly corresponds to TRBD1 (6 bases). CDR1 is SGHAT and CDR2 is FQNNGV in the germline V gene. The ends were cut back, 7 bases at V and 2 bases at J, with 15 bases in the middle. This CDR3 comprises 15 residues. CDR3 in DNA: TGTGCCAGCATCCAAGGGGCAGGGGCCTACAATGAGCAGTTCTTC. Its translation is CASIQGAGAYNEQFF.

The chain couples TRBV6-1 to TRBJ2-1, with TRBD2 matching 10 bases. The CDR3 consists of 15 residues. Germline CDR1 MNHNS, CDR2 SASEGT. V lost 8 bases to trimming and J lost 10 bases; unmatched junction nucleotides: 14. The CDR3 here is CASGLAGGTRGEQFF. The CDR3 nucleotides read TGTGCCAGCGGATTAGCGGGGGGCACGAGGGGGGAGCAGTTCTTC.

CDR3 sequence: CASSWTGGGRGYGYTF. Written as DNA, the CDR3 is TGCGCCAGCAGTTGGACAGGGGGCGGTAGGGGCTATGGCTACACCTTC. The chain uses TRBV23-1 and TRBJ1-2; 11 positions match TRBD1. TRBV23-1 is flagged as an ORF with uncertain function. Trimming at V came to 5 bases and at J to 4 bases, leaving 9 bases not matched to a gene. This CDR3 is 16 amino acids long.

This chain links TRBV12-5 with TRBJ2-3, with 14 bases fitting TRBD2. The junction had 14 bases not matched to a gene; V was cut back by 7 bases and J by 2 bases. The CDR3 is 19 amino acids. The germline gives CDR1 LGHNT, CDR2 FRNRAP. CDR3 DNA sequence: TGTGCTAGTGCCAATCCCCCCGGACTAGCGGGGGGATACACAGATACGCAGTATTTT. It encodes CASANPPGLAGGYTDTQYF.

This clone was observed a handful of times. V and J are TRBV4-1 and TRBJ1-6; 7 bases agree with TRBD1. This CDR3 contains 17 residues. The germline CDR1 and CDR2 sequences are MGHRA and YSYEKL. The trim removed 4 bases at V and 5 bases at J, leaving 11 bases unmatched. The CDR3 region has the DNA TGCGCCAGCAGCCGGAAGGGGCCAGGGGGACATAATTCACCCCTCCACTTT. Protein: CASSRKGPGGHNSPLHF.

The chain uses TRBV7-2 and TRBJ2-7, with 11 bases identical to TRBD2. Germline V gene sequence: CDR1 SGHTA, CDR2 FQGNSA. Losses at the gene ends were 2 bases for V and 3 bases for J; bases not matched to a gene: 12. The CDR3 is made up of 18 amino acids. DNA of the CDR3: TGTGCCAGCAGCTTAACCGTGGTAGCGGGAGGGACGGGCTACGAGCAGTACTTC. This gives the protein CASSLTVVAGGTGYEQYF.